These 32 T cell receptor beta chains were all obtained from the same sample, sequenced in a study of shared clonotypes between healthy human individuals. Profiling relied on immunoSEQ multiplex PCR, and the TCRdb table lists in-frame clones only, not all of them. Seen here are 2,500,000 or so clones, under 95% observed once, and the top ten hold more than 0.35%. Sequencing was performed on naive CD4+ T cells from PBMCs. Subset of the sample: CD45RA+ positively selected. Every receptor here comes from a man aged 18 to 29 in good health. Some clones in this sample may be carry-over from other donors' samples.

The sample holds a few counts of this clone. The J gene is TRBJ1-2, the V gene TRBV27; tentative D call: TRBD1 (6 bases). The germline V gene has CDR1 MNHEY and CDR2 SMNVEV (reference sequence). The V gene lost 6 bases and the J gene lost 4 bases, with 12 bases spanning the gap. The CDR3 consists of 13 residues. The CDR3: CASRQTGSYGYTF. As DNA, the CDR3 is TGTGCCAGCAGACAAACAGGGTCCTATGGCTACACCTTC.

The chain combines TRBV11-2 with TRBJ2-5, with D possibly being TRBD1 (8 bases). CDR3 length equals 17 residues. V was shortened by 5 bases and J by 4 bases, with 23 bases between the two germline ends. Germline CDR1 and CDR2: SGHAT and FQNNGV. The CDR3 is CASSPGLYRGGGETQYF. The CDR3 bases are TGTGCCAGCAGCCCTGGTCTTTACAGGGGGGGAGGAGAGACCCAGTACTTC.

V and J are TRBV10-3 and TRBJ1-1; D gene unclear. V was shortened by 7 bases and J by 0 bases, with 12 bases between the two germline ends. CDR3 length equals 14 residues. The germline V gene has CDR1 ENHRY and CDR2 SYGVKD. The CDR3 spells CAIKGTVLNTEAFF. Written as DNA, the CDR3 is TGTGCCATCAAAGGAACTGTTTTGAACACTGAAGCTTTCTTT.

The chain uses TRBV19 and TRBJ1-5; 8 nucleotides agree with TRBD1. Looked up from germline, CDR1 is LNHDA and CDR2 is SQIVND (reference sequence). The CDR3 is 14 residues long. After removal of 9 bases from V and 6 bases from J, the junction contained 10 bases not matched to a gene. As DNA, the CDR3 is TGTGCCAGCACCGACAGGGGCCCTCCTCAGCCCCAGCATTTT. Amino acid sequence: CASTDRGPPQPQHF. Filled out from reference TRBV19 and TRBJ1-5, the complete variable domain reads DGGITQSPKYLFRKEGQNVTLSCEQNLNHDAMYWYRQDPGQGLRLIYYSQIVNDFQKGDIAEGYSVSREKKESFPLTVTSAQKNPTAFYLCASTDRGPPQPQHFGDGTRLSIL.

The chain couples TRBV18 to TRBJ1-4, with 7 bases that match TRBD1. This CDR3 has 19 residues. CDR1 KGHSH and CDR2 LQKENI come from the germline V gene. V dropped 3 bases and J dropped 0; count of bases not matched to a gene: 13. As DNA, the CDR3 is TGTGCCAGCTCACCCACCGGACAGGCCCCGCTTGCAACTAATGAAAAACTGTTTTTT. It encodes CASSPTGQAPLATNEKLFF.

The chain links TRBV28 to TRBJ2-7; D not certain. The CDR3 runs 15 residues. The V gene's germline CDR1 is MDHEN and CDR2 SYDVKM. Trimming took 2 bases from V and 3 from J, leaving 14 bases between them. This CDR3 reads CASSLPAAANYEQYF. DNA for the CDR3: TGTGCCAGCAGTTTACCTGCGGCAGCCAACTACGAGCAGTACTTC.

About this clone itself: The sample carries other DNA sequences with the same CDR3. The chain carries TRBV10-1 and TRBJ2-5; 12 bases align to TRBD2. Germline CDR1 and CDR2: WNHNN and SYGVQD (reference sequence). Trimming at V came to 4 bases and at J to 2 bases, leaving 2 bases not matched to a gene. CDR3 length: 15 amino acids. The CDR3 DNA reads TGCGCCAGCAGTGGAGGACTAGCGGGACAAGAGACCCAGTACTTC. This gives the protein CASSGGLAGQETQYF.

The gene calls are TRBV29-1 and TRBJ2-3, with 8 nucleotides matching TRBD2. CDR1 is SQVTM and CDR2 is ANQGSEA in the germline V gene. This CDR3 is built from 16 residues. Trimming took 4 bases from V and 0 from J; bases not matched to a gene: 9. The CDR3 sequence is CSVGGSTSASTDTQYF. CDR3 nucleotide sequence: TGCAGCGTTGGGGGATCGACTAGCGCGAGCACAGATACGCAGTATTTT.

This chain's CDR3 is CASSIGNLETQYF. CDR3 in DNA: TGTGCCAGTAGTATAGGGAATCTGGAGACCCAGTACTTC. V and J are TRBV19 and TRBJ2-5; unclear D gene. The CDR3 extends over 13 amino acids. The V gene's germline CDR1 is LNHDA and CDR2 SQIVND (reference sequence). With 1 base removed from V and 5 bases from J, the gap between germline ends came to 8 bases.

The chain joins TRBV10-3 to TRBJ1-5; D gene ambiguous. Germline loops: CDR1 ENHRY, CDR2 SYGVKD. This CDR3 is 11 amino acids long. V was shortened by 3 bases and J by 9 bases, with 6 bases between the two germline ends. The CDR3 loop is CAISDSGPQHF. As DNA, the CDR3 is TGTGCCATCAGTGACTCTGGGCCCCAGCATTTT.

This chain uses TRBV5-1 with TRBJ2-1; TRBD2 aligns across 10 bases. CDR3 length: 14 residues. Trimming at V came to 3 bases and at J to 12 bases, leaving 9 bases not matched to a gene. CDR1 and CDR2 from the germline V gene are SGHRS and YFSETQ. For the CDR3, the DNA is TGCGCCAGCAGCTGGACCCTAGCGGGAGACGTGCAGTTCTTC. Translating gives CASSWTLAGDVQFF.

Details on this clone: This same CDR3 is encoded by further DNA sequences in the sample. The CDR3 is CASSLGGLAYEQYF. The CDR3 DNA reads as TGTGCCAGCAGCTTAGGCGGCCTTGCCTACGAGCAGTACTTC. The chain is built from TRBV7-2 and TRBJ2-7; D is undetermined. The CDR3 spans 14 residues. V gave up 1 base and J gave up 2 bases, with 9 bases separating them. Germline-derived CDR1 and CDR2 are SGHTA and FQGNSA.

The chain links TRBV27 to TRBJ2-3, with unresolved D. Germline V gene sequence: CDR1 MNHEY, CDR2 SMNVEV (reference sequence). Trimming pared 1 base from V and 6 bases from J, leaving 2 bases between. CDR3 length: 11 amino acids. CDR3 sequence: CASSLYDTQYF. The CDR3 DNA sequence: TGTGCCAGCAGTTTATATGATACGCAGTATTTT.

To note about this clone: Other nucleotide sequences in the sample specify the same CDR3. V and J are TRBV19 and TRBJ1-1; tentatively, D is TRBD1 (5 bases). Between the trimmed V and J ends, which lost 6 bases and 0 bases, there was a span of 11 bases. Germline CDR1 reads LNHDA; CDR2 reads SQIVND (reference sequence). CDR3 length equals 14 residues. CDR3 in amino acids: CASRRGTVNTEAFF. As DNA, the CDR3 is TGTGCCAGTAGAAGAGGGACGGTGAACACTGAAGCTTTCTTT. The full variable domain, rest sourced from reference TRBV19 and TRBJ1-1, is DGGITQSPKYLFRKEGQNVTLSCEQNLNHDAMYWYRQDPGQGLRLIYYSQIVNDFQKGDIAEGYSVSREKKESFPLTVTSAQKNPTAFYLCASRRGTVNTEAFFGQGTRLTVV.

A single count supports this clone. The chain links TRBV5-1 to TRBJ2-2, with D possibly called TRBD1 or TRBD2 (6 bases each). The CDR3 spans 14 residues. Germline V gene sequence: CDR1 SGHRS, CDR2 YFSETQ. V lost 7 bases, J lost 6 bases, and 16 bases lay in between. The CDR3 is CASRRRGAAGELFF. In DNA form, the CDR3 reads TGCGCCAGCCGTCGGAGGGGGGCAGCCGGGGAGCTGTTTTTT.

The rearrangement joins TRBV18 to TRBJ2-3; D ambiguous. V was pared by 8 bases and J by 4 bases, with 13 bases between. Germline lookup yields CDR1 KGHSH and CDR2 LQKENI. The CDR3 extends over 13 amino acids. DNA for the CDR3: TGTGCCAGCCTTCCCCGCCCCCCAGATACGCAGTATTTT. Its translation is CASLPRPPDTQYF.

This chain uses TRBV9 with TRBJ2-3; D is possibly TRBD1 or TRBD2 (5 bases each). Trimming cost V 0 bases and J 5 bases, with 19 bases left between them. The germline gives CDR1 SGDLS, CDR2 YYNGEE. The CDR3 loop spans 17 amino acids. The CDR3 loop is CASSVASGQGRRDTQYF. CDR3 sequence (DNA): TGTGCCAGCAGCGTAGCTTCTGGGCAGGGACGTCGAGATACGCAGTATTTT.

The CDR3 sequence: CAIRGTGSPDGYTF. The CDR3 region has the DNA TGTGCCATCAGAGGTACAGGTTCTCCGGACGGCTACACCTTC. The chain joins TRBV10-3 to TRBJ1-2; maybe TRBD1 (5 bases). V was shortened by 6 bases and J by 8 bases, with 19 bases between the two germline ends. The CDR3 length is 14 residues. Germline CDR1 is ENHRY and CDR2 is SYGVKD.

This clone is a singleton in its sample. CDR3 residues: CASSLGLAGGVTGELFF. CDR3 DNA: TGTGCCAGCAGCTTGGGACTAGCGGGAGGGGTCACCGGGGAGCTGTTTTTT. The genes are TRBV7-3 and TRBJ2-2, with 16 positions matching TRBD2. The CDR3 sequence is 17 residues long. Losses at the gene ends were 3 bases for V and 4 bases for J; bases not matched to a gene: 2. Germline V CDR1 and CDR2: SGHTA, FQGTGA.

This chain uses TRBV19 with TRBJ2-5, with a weak D call TRBD1 (5 bases). This CDR3 spans 14 amino acids. CDR1 and CDR2 from the germline V gene are LNHDA and SQIVND (reference sequence). V dropped 6 bases and J dropped 13 bases, with 24 bases sitting between them. The DNA of the CDR3 is TGTGCCAGTAGCCCAGTGTTTTATTGGGGCCCCGGGTACTTC. As protein: CASSPVFYWGPGYF.

The gene calls are TRBV27 and TRBJ1-5; TRBD1 matches at 11 bases. With 5 bases clipped from V and 2 bases from J, the junction kept 11 bases outside the gene matches. Germline V gives CDR1 MNHEY, CDR2 SMNVEV (reference sequence). The CDR3 runs 18 residues. The CDR3 spells CASSLRTGGEVGNQPQHF. In DNA, the CDR3 is TGTGCCAGCAGTCTTCGGACAGGGGGCGAGGTGGGCAATCAGCCCCAGCATTTT.

The chain has TRBV5-1 and TRBJ2-5, with D perhaps given as TRBD1 or TRBD2 (5 bases each). The germline V gene encodes CDR1 SGHRS and CDR2 YFSETQ. V lost 4 bases, J lost 8 bases, and 15 bases lay in between. The CDR3 runs 13 residues. CDR3 DNA: TGCGCCAGCAGCCCTGACAGCTCGGGAACCCAGTACTTC. Protein sequence: CASSPDSSGTQYF. Combining the CDR3 with reference TRBV5-1 and TRBJ2-5 gives the whole variable domain KAGVTQTPRYLIKTRGQQVTLSCSPISGHRSVSWYQQTPGQGLQFLFEYFSETQRNKGNFPGRFSGRQFSNSRSEMNVSTLELGDSALYLCASSPDSSGTQYFGPGTRLLVL.

The V gene is TRBV11-2, the J gene TRBJ1-5; D is uncertain. Trimming left V 3 bases short and J 0 bases short, with 6 bases between. Per the germline V gene, CDR1 is SGHAT and CDR2 is FQNNGV. The CDR3 consists of 14 residues. Written as DNA, the CDR3 is TGTGCCAGCAGCTTTCCCGGTAGCAATCAGCCCCAGCATTTT. This gives the protein CASSFPGSNQPQHF. The full variable domain, its missing parts supplied by reference TRBV11-2 and TRBJ1-5, is EAGVAQSPRYKIIEKRQSVAFWCNPISGHATLYWYQQILGQGPKLLIQFQNNGVVDDSQLPKDRFSAERLKGVDSTLKIQPAKLEDSAVYLCASSFPGSNQPQHFGDGTRLSIL.

This chain connects TRBV5-6 to TRBJ2-7; 8 bases are a match to TRBD1. From germline, CDR1 is SGHDT and CDR2 YYEEEE. The CDR3 sequence is 14 residues long. J gave up 7 bases and V 4 bases, and 10 bases lay outside the gene matches. CDR3 protein: CASSHQGATGEQYF. In DNA form, the CDR3 reads TGTGCCAGCAGCCATCAGGGGGCAACGGGAGAGCAGTACTTC.

The rearrangement links TRBV28 to TRBJ1-3; D might be TRBD1 (6 bases). The CDR3 extends over 15 amino acids. V was trimmed by 8 bases and J by 4 bases, leaving 18 bases between them. Germline V gene lookup returns CDR1 MDHEN and CDR2 SYDVKM. The CDR3 DNA reads as TGTGCCAGCGATAGCCGGATAGGGGGAGGAAACACCATATATTTT. Its translation: CASDSRIGGGNTIYF.

Note on this clone: Other DNA sequences in this sample translate to the same CDR3. V usage is TRBV5-1 and J usage is TRBJ2-3; the D gene is possibly TRBD1 (6 bases). Germline loops: CDR1 SGHRS, CDR2 YFSETQ. The V and J ends lost 4 bases and 0 bases respectively, with 6 bases between them. The CDR3 runs 13 residues. DNA for the CDR3: TGCGCCAGCAGCAGGGGGAGCACAGATACGCAGTATTTT. This sequence encodes CASSRGSTDTQYF.

CDR3 loop: CASSGRYGYTF. The DNA for the CDR3 is TGTGCCAGCAGTGGGAGATATGGCTACACCTTC. The chain links TRBV27 to TRBJ1-2; unclear D gene. Germline lookup yields CDR1 MNHEY and CDR2 SMNVEV (reference sequence). This CDR3 is built from 11 residues. The V gene lost 5 bases and the J gene lost 5 bases, with 6 bases spanning the gap.

This sequence joins TRBV2 and TRBJ2-7; 9 bases are shared with TRBD1. V dropped 4 bases and J dropped 2; count of bases not matched to a gene: 6. Germline CDR1 reads SNHLY; CDR2 reads FYNNEI. The CDR3 is 15 amino acids. CDR3 nucleotide sequence: TGTGCCAGCAGTGGCCAATGGACAGGGGCCTACGAGCAGTACTTC. Its protein product is CASSGQWTGAYEQYF.

V is TRBV2 and J is TRBJ2-1, with TRBD2 identical over 7 bases. J was trimmed by 2 bases and V by 3 bases; bases with no gene match: 1. Germline CDR1 reads SNHLY; CDR2 reads FYNNEI. CDR3 size: 14 residues. CDR3 sequence (DNA): TGTGCCAGCAGTGACGGGACTACCTACAATGAGCAGTTCTTC. Translated: CASSDGTTYNEQFF. Full variable domain (missing parts from reference TRBV2 and TRBJ2-1): EPEVTQTPSHQVTQMGQEVILRCVPISNHLYFYWYRQILGQKVEFLVSFYNNEISEKSEIFDDQFSVERPDGSNFTLKIRSTKLEDSAMYFCASSDGTTYNEQFFGPGTRLTVL.

The chain joins TRBV6-1 to TRBJ1-2; D gene uncertain. This CDR3 comprises 12 residues. V was pared by 5 bases and J by 4 bases, with 8 bases between. Looked up from germline, CDR1 is MNHNS and CDR2 is SASEGT. In nucleotides, the CDR3 is TGTGCCAGCAGTCAAACGGCCTATGGCTACACCTTC. It translates to CASSQTAYGYTF.

The V gene is TRBV5-1, the J gene TRBJ1-5; D call uncertain. Germline V lookup: CDR1 SGHRS, CDR2 YFSETQ. The CDR3 has 15 residues. The V and J ends lost 0 bases and 2 bases respectively, with 9 bases between them. CDR3 in DNA: TGCGCCAGCAGCTTGGGGCATGGAGGCAATCAGCCCCAGCATTTT. This gives the protein CASSLGHGGNQPQHF.

V and J are TRBV28 and TRBJ2-1, with D maybe TRBD1 (5 bases). The CDR3 length is 15 residues. Germline V gives CDR1 MDHEN, CDR2 SYDVKM. V was trimmed by 6 bases and J by 0 bases, leaving 12 bases between them. In DNA form, the CDR3 reads TGTGCCAGCAGGAACTACAGGAGCTCCTACAATGAGCAGTTCTTC. Amino acids: CASRNYRSSYNEQFF.